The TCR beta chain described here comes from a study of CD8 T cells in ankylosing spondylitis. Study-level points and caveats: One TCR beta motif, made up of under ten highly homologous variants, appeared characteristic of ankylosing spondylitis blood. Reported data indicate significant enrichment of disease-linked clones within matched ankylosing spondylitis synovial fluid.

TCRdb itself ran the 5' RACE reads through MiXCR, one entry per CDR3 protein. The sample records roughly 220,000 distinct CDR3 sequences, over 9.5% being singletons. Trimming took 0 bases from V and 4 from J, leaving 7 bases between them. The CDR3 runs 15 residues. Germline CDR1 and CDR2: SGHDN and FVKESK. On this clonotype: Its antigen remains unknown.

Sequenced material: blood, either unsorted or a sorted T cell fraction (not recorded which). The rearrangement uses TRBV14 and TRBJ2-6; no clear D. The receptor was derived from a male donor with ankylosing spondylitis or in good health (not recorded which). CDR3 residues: CASSQEGWGANVLTF. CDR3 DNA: TGTGCCAGCAGCCAAGAGGGGTGGGGGGCCAACGTCCTGACTTTC.